This passage covers 23 T cell receptor beta chains from one sample sequenced in a study of blood T cell repertoires in COVID-19. The repertoire was sequenced with immunoSEQ multiplex PCR; TCRdb's copy has only in-frame clones and lacks some. This table holds under 250,000 clones, 65% to 85% found once. Sequencing input: peripheral blood. The receptors come from a man in his forties or fifties with acute or convalescent COVID-19.

V and J are TRBV19 and TRBJ2-2; D not resolved. Germline V lookup: CDR1 LNHDA, CDR2 SQIVND (reference sequence). The CDR3 covers 13 residues. Trimming removed 4 bases at V and 6 bases at J, with 9 bases between. The CDR3 reads CASSTQVAGELFF. CDR3 DNA: TGTGCCAGTAGTACCCAGGTGGCCGGGGAGCTGTTTTTT.

This chain links TRBV6-4 with TRBJ2-3; D is unresolved. This CDR3 has 13 amino acids. Trimming removed 6 bases at V and 0 bases at J, with 7 bases between. CDR1 is MRHNA, CDR2 SNTAGT, per germline. Here the CDR3 DNA reads TGTGCCAGCAGCTCTTCTAGCACAGATACGCAGTATTTT. It is translated as CASSSSSTDTQYF.

CDR3: CASSYEARQGVYGYTF. Here the CDR3 DNA reads TGTGCCAGCAGTTACGAAGCCCGACAGGGAGTATATGGCTACACCTTC. The chain links TRBV6-5 to TRBJ1-2; 7 bases are a match to TRBD1. The V and J ends lost 2 bases and 5 bases, in that order; junction bases with no gene match: 11. Germline lookup yields CDR1 MNHEY and CDR2 SVGAGI. This CDR3 comprises 16 residues.

The chain links TRBV27 to TRBJ1-2; 11 positions match TRBD1. The V and J ends lost 0 bases and 7 bases, in that order; junction bases with no gene match: 1. This CDR3 spans 14 amino acids. Per germline, CDR1 MNHEY and CDR2 SMNVEV (reference sequence). The CDR3 reads CASSLSGTGGGYTF. DNA for the CDR3: TGTGCCAGCAGTTTATCCGGGACAGGGGGTGGCTACACCTTC.

This chain joins TRBV5-4 and TRBJ2-3; D perhaps matches TRBD1 (5 bases). Trimming removed 4 bases at V and 0 bases at J, with 12 bases between. This CDR3 comprises 15 residues. In germline, CDR1 is SGHNT, CDR2 YYREEE (reference sequence). In DNA form, the CDR3 reads TGTGCCAGCAGCCCTGACAGACAAAGCACAGATACGCAGTATTTT. Its translation: CASSPDRQSTDTQYF.

The gene calls are TRBV5-1 and TRBJ1-5; D remains ambiguous. The CDR3 length is 15 residues. V was shortened by 0 bases and J by 5 bases, with 12 bases between the two germline ends. CDR1 is SGHRS, CDR2 YFSETQ, per germline. In nucleotides, the CDR3 is TGCGCCAGCAGCTTGGGGGCCGTCGGGGATCAGCCCCAGCATTTT. This sequence encodes CASSLGAVGDQPQHF.

The chain joins TRBV12-3 or TRBV12-4 to TRBJ2-1, with TRBD2 matching 9 bases. This CDR3 is built from 13 residues. J lost 10 bases, V lost 3 bases, and 4 bases had no gene match. CDR3 in amino acids: CASSFGSGREQFF. The DNA for the CDR3 is TGTGCCAGCAGTTTCGGGAGCGGGAGGGAGCAGTTCTTC.

This sequence joins TRBV30 and TRBJ2-1, with D unresolved. Germline lookup yields CDR1 GTSNPN and CDR2 SVGIG (reference sequence). The germline V and J ends were trimmed by 2 bases and 6 bases, with 11 bases remaining between them. This CDR3 comprises 13 residues. The CDR3 region is CAWSILPTNEQFF. CDR3 nucleotide sequence: TGTGCCTGGAGTATCCTTCCTACCAATGAGCAGTTCTTC. The full variable domain, rest sourced from reference TRBV30 and TRBJ2-1, is SQTIHQWPATLVQPVGSPLSLECTVEGTSNPNLYWYRQAAGRGLQLLFYSVGIGQISSEVPQNLSASRPQDRQFILSSKKLLLSDSGFYLCAWSILPTNEQFFGPGTRLTVL.

The chain links TRBV4-2 to TRBJ1-1; tentative D call: TRBD1 (5 bases). The CDR3 totals 14 residues. Germline values: CDR1 LGHNA, CDR2 YNFKEQ. V was trimmed by 2 bases and J by 3 bases, leaving 10 bases between them. DNA for the CDR3: TGTGCCAGCAGCCAAATACAGGAAGACACTGAAGCTTTCTTT. Translating gives CASSQIQEDTEAFF.

CDR3 in amino acids: CASSLAGAPTWYGYTF. Written as DNA, the CDR3 is TGCGCCAGCAGCTTGGCCGGAGCTCCCACTTGGTATGGCTACACCTTC. The V call is TRBV5-1, the J call TRBJ1-2; D gene ambiguous. The germline V gene has CDR1 SGHRS and CDR2 YFSETQ. CDR3 length equals 16 residues. The V end lost 0 bases, the J end lost 5 bases, and 17 bases lay between the germline ends.

CDR3 in amino acids: CSVDDSNYGYTF. CDR3 DNA sequence: TGCAGCGTTGACGACAGTAACTATGGCTACACCTTC. V and J are TRBV29-1 and TRBJ1-2; the D gene is possibly TRBD1 (5 bases). Looked up from germline, CDR1 is SQVTM and CDR2 is ANQGSEA. V dropped 3 bases and J dropped 1 base, with 6 bases sitting between them. CDR3 length: 12 residues.

V is TRBV19 and J is TRBJ1-2, with 8 bases matching TRBD1. CDR1 is LNHDA, CDR2 SQIVND, per germline (reference sequence). This CDR3 contains 10 residues. CDR3 amino acids: CSSGGHGYTF. The CDR3, as DNA: TGTTCGTCAGGGGGCCATGGCTACACCTTC. Filled out from reference TRBV19 and TRBJ1-2, the complete variable domain reads DGGITQSPKYLFRKEGQNVTLSCEQNLNHDAMYWYRQDPGQGLRLIYYSQIVNDFQKGDIAEGYSVSREKKESFPLTVTSAQKNPTAFYLCSSGGHGYTFGSGTRLTVV.

The chain is built from TRBV3-1 (or the pseudogene TRBV3-2) and TRBJ1-2; TRBD1 matches at 7 bases. The CDR3 runs 15 residues. The germline gives CDR1 LGHDT, CDR2 YNNKEL (reference sequence). J was trimmed by 4 bases and V by 6 bases; bases with no gene match: 11. The CDR3: CASRSTWDRAYGYTF. The CDR3 DNA is TGTGCCAGCAGATCAACCTGGGACAGAGCCTATGGCTACACCTTC.

This clone was detected only a few times. This sequence joins TRBV30 and TRBJ1-1; possibly TRBD1 for D (6 bases). V lost 2 bases and J lost 11, with 18 bases in between. Germline CDR1 and CDR2: GTSNPN and SVGIG (reference sequence). CDR3 length: 13 residues. As DNA, the CDR3 is TGTGCCTGGAGTATCCAACAGGGTGGTAGGGCTTTCTTT. Amino acid sequence: CAWSIQQGGRAFF.

This clone has only one observation. The chain is built from TRBV5-1 and TRBJ1-6; 7 nucleotides line up with TRBD1. The V segment lost 1 base and the J segment 4 bases; nucleotides outside the gene matches: 2. The CDR3 consists of 15 residues. CDR1 is SGHRS and CDR2 is YFSETQ in the germline V gene. As DNA, the CDR3 is TGCGCCAGCAGCTTGACAGGGGATTATAATTCACCCCTCCACTTT. Translation: CASSLTGDYNSPLHF.

As for this clone: Germline and junction disagree at one end, which may indicate a read error. The chain carries TRBV7-2 and TRBJ1-1; 9 bases are a match to TRBD1. The CDR3 totals 15 residues. CDR1 is SGHTA, CDR2 FQGNSA, per germline. The CDR3 coding sequence is TGTGCCAGCAGCCTAGGGGACAGGGTGAAAACTGAAGCTTTCTTT. Residues: CASSLGDRVKTEAFF. The variable domain in full, with the rest retrieved from reference TRBV7-2 and TRBJ1-1, is GAGVSQSPSNKVTEKGKDVELRCDPISGHTALYWYRQSLGQGLEFLIYFQGNSAPDKSGLPSDRFSAERTGGSVSTLTIQRTQQEDSAVYLCASSLGDRVKTEAFFGQGTRLTVV.

The gene calls are TRBV5-6 and TRBJ1-1; maybe TRBD1 (6 bases). V lost 4 bases to trimming and J lost 6 bases, with 22 bases between them. The CDR3 is 16 amino acids. Germline V lookup: CDR1 SGHDT, CDR2 YYEEEE. The CDR3 region has the DNA TGTGCCAGCAGCCCCCGAACAGGGCTCATTTGGGCTGAAGCTTTCTTT. Translating it yields CASSPRTGLIWAEAFF.

J is TRBJ1-3 and V is TRBV9; 9 nucleotides agree with TRBD1. Germline CDR1 SGDLS, CDR2 YYNGEE. V trimming: 3 bases; J trimming: 8 bases; junction bases outside the gene matches: 6. The CDR3 consists of 14 residues. This CDR3 reads CASSGGTGSHTIYF. The CDR3, as DNA: TGTGCCAGCAGCGGCGGGACAGGGTCCCACACCATATATTTT.

The chain joins TRBV2 to TRBJ1-2; no definite D call. The V gene's germline CDR1 is SNHLY and CDR2 FYNNEI. V lost 4 bases to trimming and J lost 3 bases, with 12 bases between them. The CDR3 extends over 14 amino acids. The CDR3 spells CASSGTPSDYGYTF. CDR3 DNA: TGTGCCAGCAGTGGAACACCTTCTGACTATGGCTACACCTTC.

The V call is TRBV5-4, the J call TRBJ2-1; the D gene is possibly TRBD2 (5 bases). Trimming removed 0 bases at V and 8 bases at J, with 15 bases between. CDR3 length equals 15 residues. Germline CDR1 and CDR2: SGHNT and YYREEE (reference sequence). The CDR3 sequence: CASSLERAGMDEQFF. CDR3 nucleotide sequence: TGTGCCAGCAGCTTGGAAAGGGCCGGGATGGATGAGCAGTTCTTC.

The chain has TRBV5-1 and TRBJ1-1, with D tentatively TRBD1 (6 bases). The CDR3 covers 14 residues. Trimming removed 2 bases at V and 0 bases at J, with 8 bases between. CDR1 SGHRS and CDR2 YFSETQ come from the germline V gene. CDR3 DNA sequence: TGCGCCAGCAGCTTTACAGGGCTGAACACTGAAGCTTTCTTT. It yields the protein CASSFTGLNTEAFF.

The chain joins TRBV5-1 to TRBJ2-5, with a tentative D call TRBD2 (5 bases). The CDR3 covers 14 residues. V gave up 3 bases and J gave up 4 bases, with 13 bases separating them. Germline V lookup: CDR1 SGHRS, CDR2 YFSETQ. The CDR3 spells CASSSTGGSETQYF. The CDR3 DNA sequence: TGCGCCAGCAGCTCCACGGGCGGGTCAGAGACCCAGTACTTC.

The rearrangement links TRBV7-2 to TRBJ1-5, with TRBD1 matching over 9 bases. CDR1 and CDR2 from the germline V gene are SGHTA and FQGNSA. With V trimmed by 5 bases and J by 2 bases, 10 bases remained unmatched. The CDR3 is 17 residues long. This chain's CDR3 is CASSPRTGVLGNQPQHF. The DNA of the CDR3 is TGTGCCAGCAGCCCCCGGACAGGGGTCCTGGGCAATCAGCCCCAGCATTTT.